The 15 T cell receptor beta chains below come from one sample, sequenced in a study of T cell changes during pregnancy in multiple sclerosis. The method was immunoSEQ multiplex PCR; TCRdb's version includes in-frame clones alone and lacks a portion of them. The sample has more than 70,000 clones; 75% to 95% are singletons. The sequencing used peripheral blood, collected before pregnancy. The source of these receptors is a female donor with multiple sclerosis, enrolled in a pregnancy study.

This chain's CDR3 is CASSSSTGFDQPQHF. The DNA for the CDR3 is TGTGCCAGCAGTTCCTCGACAGGATTCGATCAGCCCCAGCATTTT. The rearrangement uses TRBV6-6 and TRBJ1-5; possibly TRBD1 for D (6 bases). CDR1 is MNHNY, CDR2 SVGAGI, per germline (reference sequence). The CDR3 consists of 15 residues. Trimming stripped 4 bases from V and 5 bases from J, with 15 bases between.

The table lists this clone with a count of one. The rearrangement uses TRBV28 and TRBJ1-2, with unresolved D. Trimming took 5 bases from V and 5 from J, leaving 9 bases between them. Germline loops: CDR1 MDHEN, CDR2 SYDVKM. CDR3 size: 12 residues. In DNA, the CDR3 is TGTGCCAGCAGTCCCACTCTATATGGCTACACCTTC. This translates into CASSPTLYGYTF.

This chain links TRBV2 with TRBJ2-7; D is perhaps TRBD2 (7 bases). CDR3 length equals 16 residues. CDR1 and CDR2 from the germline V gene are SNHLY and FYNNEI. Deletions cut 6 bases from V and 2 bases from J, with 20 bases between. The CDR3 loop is CASSFTGSGRPYEQYF. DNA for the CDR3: TGTGCCAGCAGCTTTACAGGGTCCGGGAGGCCCTACGAGCAGTACTTC.

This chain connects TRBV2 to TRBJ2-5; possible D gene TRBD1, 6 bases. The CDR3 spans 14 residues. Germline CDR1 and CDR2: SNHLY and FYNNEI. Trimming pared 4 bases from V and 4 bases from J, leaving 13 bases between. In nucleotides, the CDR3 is TGTGCCAGCAGTGCTAGCAGGGGTGCAGAGACCCAGTACTTC. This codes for CASSASRGAETQYF.

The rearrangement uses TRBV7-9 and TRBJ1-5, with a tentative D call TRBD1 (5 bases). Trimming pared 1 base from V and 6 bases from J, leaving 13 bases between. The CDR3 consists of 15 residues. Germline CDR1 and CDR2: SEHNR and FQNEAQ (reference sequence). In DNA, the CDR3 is TGTGCCAGCAGCTTAGAAGGAGGGGAGGGTCAGCCCCAGCATTTT. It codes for CASSLEGGEGQPQHF.

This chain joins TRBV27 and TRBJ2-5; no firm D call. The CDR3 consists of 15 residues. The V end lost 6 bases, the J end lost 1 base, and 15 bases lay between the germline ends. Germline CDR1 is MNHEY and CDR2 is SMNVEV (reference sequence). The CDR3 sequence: CASSPLPSTQETQYF. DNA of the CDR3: TGTGCCAGCAGCCCATTACCTAGTACCCAAGAGACCCAGTACTTC.

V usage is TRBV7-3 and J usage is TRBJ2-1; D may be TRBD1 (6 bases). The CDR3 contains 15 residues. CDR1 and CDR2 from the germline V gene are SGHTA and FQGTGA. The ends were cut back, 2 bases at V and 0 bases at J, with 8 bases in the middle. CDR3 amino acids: CASSLVRGSYNEQFF. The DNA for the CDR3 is TGTGCCAGCAGCTTAGTCAGGGGCTCCTACAATGAGCAGTTCTTC.

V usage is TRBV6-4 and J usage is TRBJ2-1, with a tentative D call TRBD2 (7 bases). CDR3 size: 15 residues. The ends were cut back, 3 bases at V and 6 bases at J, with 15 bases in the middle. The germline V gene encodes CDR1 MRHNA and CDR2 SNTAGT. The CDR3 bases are TGTGCCAGCAGTGATAGTGGGGGGGCCTTCAATGAGCAGTTCTTC. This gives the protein CASSDSGGAFNEQFF.

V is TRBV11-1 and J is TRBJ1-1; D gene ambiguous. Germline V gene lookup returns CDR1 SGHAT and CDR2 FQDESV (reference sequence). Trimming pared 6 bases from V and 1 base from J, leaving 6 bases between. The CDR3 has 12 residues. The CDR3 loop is CASSPENTEAFF. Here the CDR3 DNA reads TGTGCCAGCAGTCCAGAGAACACTGAAGCTTTCTTT.

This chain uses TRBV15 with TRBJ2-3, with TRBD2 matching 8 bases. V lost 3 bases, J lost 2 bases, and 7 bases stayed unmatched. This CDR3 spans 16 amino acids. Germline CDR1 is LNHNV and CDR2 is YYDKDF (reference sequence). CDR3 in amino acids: CATSRGTRAITDTQYF. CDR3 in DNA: TGTGCCACCAGCAGGGGGACTAGGGCAATCACAGATACGCAGTATTTT.

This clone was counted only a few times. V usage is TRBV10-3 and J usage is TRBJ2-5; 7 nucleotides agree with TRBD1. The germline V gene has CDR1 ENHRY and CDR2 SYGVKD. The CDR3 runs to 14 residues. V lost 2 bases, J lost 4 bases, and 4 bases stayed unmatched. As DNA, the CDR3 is TGTGCCATCAGTGAGCTTAGGGGGCTAGAGACCCAGTACTTC. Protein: CAISELRGLETQYF.

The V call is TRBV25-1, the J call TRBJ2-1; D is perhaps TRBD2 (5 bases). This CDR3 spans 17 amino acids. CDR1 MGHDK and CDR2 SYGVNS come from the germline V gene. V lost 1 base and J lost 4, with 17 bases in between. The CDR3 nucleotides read TGTGCCAGCAGTGAATCCCGGGGAGTGCGGCAGTACAATGAGCAGTTCTTC. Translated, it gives CASSESRGVRQYNEQFF.

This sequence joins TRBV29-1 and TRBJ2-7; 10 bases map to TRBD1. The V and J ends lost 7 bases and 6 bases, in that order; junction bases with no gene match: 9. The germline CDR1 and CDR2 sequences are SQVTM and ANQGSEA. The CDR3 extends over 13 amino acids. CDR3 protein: CSATRDRGGEQYF. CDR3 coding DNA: TGCAGCGCCACCCGGGACAGGGGTGGCGAGCAGTACTTC.

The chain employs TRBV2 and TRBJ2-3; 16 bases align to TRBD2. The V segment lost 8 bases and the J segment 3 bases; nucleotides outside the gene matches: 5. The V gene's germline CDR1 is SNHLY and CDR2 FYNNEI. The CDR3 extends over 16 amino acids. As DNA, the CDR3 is TGTGCCAGCGGGACTAGCGGGAGGGAGGGGACAGATACGCAGTATTTT. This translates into CASGTSGREGTDTQYF.

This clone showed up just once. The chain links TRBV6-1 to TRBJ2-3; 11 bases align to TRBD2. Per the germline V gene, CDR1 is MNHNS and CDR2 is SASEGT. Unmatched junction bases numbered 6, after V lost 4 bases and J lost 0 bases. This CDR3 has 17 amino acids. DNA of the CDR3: TGTGCCAGCAGTGGTAGCGGGGGGGCCTCAAGCACAGATACGCAGTATTTT. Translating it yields CASSGSGGASSTDTQYF.